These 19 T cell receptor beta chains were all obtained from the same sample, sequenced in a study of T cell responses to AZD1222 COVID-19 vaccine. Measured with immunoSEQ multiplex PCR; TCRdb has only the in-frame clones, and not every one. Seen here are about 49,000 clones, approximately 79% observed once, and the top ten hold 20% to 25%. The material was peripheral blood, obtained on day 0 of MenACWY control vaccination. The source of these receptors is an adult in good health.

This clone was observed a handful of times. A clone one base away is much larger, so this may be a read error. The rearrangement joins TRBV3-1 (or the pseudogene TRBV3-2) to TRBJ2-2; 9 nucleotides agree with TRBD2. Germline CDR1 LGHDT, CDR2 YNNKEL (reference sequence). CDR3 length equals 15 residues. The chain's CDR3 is CPSSSRAGGGGELFF. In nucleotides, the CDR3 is TGTCCCAGCAGCTCCCGGGCGGGGGGGGGCGGGGAGCTGTTTTTT.

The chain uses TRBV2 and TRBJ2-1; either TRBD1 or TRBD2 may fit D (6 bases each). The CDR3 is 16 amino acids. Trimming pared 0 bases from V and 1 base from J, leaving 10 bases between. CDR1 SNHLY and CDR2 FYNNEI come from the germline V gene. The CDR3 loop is CASSEARGVSYNEQFF. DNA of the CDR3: TGTGCCAGCAGTGAAGCGAGGGGGGTATCCTACAATGAGCAGTTCTTC.

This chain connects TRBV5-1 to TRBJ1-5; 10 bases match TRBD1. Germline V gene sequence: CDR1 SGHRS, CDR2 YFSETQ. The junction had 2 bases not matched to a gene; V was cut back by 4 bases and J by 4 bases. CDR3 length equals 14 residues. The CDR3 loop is CASSRTGGNQPQHF. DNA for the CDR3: TGCGCCAGCAGCAGGACAGGGGGAAATCAGCCCCAGCATTTT.

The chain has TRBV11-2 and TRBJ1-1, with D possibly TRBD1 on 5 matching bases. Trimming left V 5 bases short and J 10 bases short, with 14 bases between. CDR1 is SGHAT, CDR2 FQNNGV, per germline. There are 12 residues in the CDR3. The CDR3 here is CASSRDRERAFF. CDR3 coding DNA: TGTGCCAGCAGCCGGGACCGAGAACGAGCTTTCTTT.

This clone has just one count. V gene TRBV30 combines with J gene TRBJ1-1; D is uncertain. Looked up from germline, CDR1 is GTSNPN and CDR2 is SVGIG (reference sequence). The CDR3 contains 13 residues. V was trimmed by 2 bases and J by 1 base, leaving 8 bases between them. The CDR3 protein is CAWSHTRNTEAFF. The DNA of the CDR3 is TGTGCCTGGAGTCATACAAGGAACACTGAAGCTTTCTTT.

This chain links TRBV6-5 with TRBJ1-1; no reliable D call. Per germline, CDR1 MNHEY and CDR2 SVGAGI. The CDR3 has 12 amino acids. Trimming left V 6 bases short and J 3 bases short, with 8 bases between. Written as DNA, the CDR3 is TGTGCCAGCAGGAGGGAGTACACTGAAGCTTTCTTT. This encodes CASRREYTEAFF.

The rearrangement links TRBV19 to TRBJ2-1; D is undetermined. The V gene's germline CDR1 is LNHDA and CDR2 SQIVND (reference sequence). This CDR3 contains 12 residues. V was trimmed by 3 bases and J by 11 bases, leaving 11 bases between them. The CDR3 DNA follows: TGTGCCAGTAGTATCGACCAGAGCAAGCAGTTCTTC. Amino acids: CASSIDQSKQFF.

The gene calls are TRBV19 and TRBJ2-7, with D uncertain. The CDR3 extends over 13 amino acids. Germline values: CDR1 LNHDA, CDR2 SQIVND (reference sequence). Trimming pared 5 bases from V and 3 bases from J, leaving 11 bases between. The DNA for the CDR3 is TGTGCCAGTAGTCCGCGAGGCTTCTACGAGCAGTACTTC. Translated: CASSPRGFYEQYF.

CDR3 amino acids: CASSPKGTYYGYTF. In DNA form, the CDR3 reads TGTGCCAGCTCACCAAAGGGGACTTACTATGGCTACACCTTC. The chain carries TRBV18 and TRBJ1-2; D possibly corresponds to TRBD1 (5 bases). CDR3 length: 14 amino acids. The ends were cut back, 2 bases at V and 3 bases at J, with 10 bases in the middle. CDR1 and CDR2 (germline): KGHSH, LQKENI.

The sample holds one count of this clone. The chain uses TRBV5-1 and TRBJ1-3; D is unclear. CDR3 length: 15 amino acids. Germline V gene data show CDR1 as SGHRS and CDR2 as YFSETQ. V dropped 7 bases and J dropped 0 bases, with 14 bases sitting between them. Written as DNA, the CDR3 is TGCGCCAGCTCCTATACATCGGGCTCTGGAAACACCATATATTTT. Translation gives CASSYTSGSGNTIYF.

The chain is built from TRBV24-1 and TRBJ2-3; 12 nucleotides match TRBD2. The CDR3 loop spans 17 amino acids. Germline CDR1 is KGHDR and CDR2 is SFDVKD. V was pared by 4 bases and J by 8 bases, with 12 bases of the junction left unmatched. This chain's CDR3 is CATSDPTSGSFRATQYF. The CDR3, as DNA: TGTGCCACCAGTGACCCGACTAGCGGGAGTTTCCGGGCTACGCAGTATTTT.

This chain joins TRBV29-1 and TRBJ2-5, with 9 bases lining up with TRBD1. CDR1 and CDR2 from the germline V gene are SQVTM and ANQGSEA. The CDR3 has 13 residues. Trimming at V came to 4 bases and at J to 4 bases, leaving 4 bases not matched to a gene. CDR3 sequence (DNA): TGCAGCGTTGGGGACAGGGTTGGAGAGACCCAGTACTTC. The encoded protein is CSVGDRVGETQYF.

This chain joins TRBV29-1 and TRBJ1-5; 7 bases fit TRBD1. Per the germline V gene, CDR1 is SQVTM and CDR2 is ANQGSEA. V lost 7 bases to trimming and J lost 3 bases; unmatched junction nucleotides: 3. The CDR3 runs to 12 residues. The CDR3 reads CSAGQINQPQHF. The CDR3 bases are TGCAGCGCGGGACAGATCAATCAGCCCCAGCATTTT.

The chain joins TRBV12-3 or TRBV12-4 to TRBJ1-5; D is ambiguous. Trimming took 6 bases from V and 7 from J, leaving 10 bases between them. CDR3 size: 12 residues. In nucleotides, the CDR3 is TGTGCCAGCAGGACCGGACGGCAGCCCCAGCATTTT. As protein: CASRTGRQPQHF.

The CDR3 sequence is CASKTTGTGSYEQYF. CDR3 DNA: TGTGCCAGTAAAACAACCGGGACAGGGTCCTACGAGCAGTACTTC. This rearrangement joins TRBV19 to TRBJ2-7, with 9 nucleotides matching TRBD1. The germline V gene encodes CDR1 LNHDA and CDR2 SQIVND (reference sequence). The CDR3 covers 15 residues. After removal of 7 bases from V and 1 base from J, the junction contained 8 bases not matched to a gene.

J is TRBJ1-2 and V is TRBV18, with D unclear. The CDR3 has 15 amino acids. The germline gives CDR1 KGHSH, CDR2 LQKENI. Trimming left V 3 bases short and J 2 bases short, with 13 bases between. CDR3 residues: CASSPLPDQNYGYTF. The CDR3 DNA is TGTGCCAGCTCACCCCTCCCAGACCAGAACTATGGCTACACCTTC.

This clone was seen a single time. CDR3 coding DNA: TGTGCCAGCAGTTTATGGAGGGCCAACACCGGGGAGCTGTTTTTT. This translates into CASSLWRANTGELFF. This chain uses TRBV27 with TRBJ2-2; a possible D gene is TRBD2 (6 bases). This CDR3 region has 15 residues. V gave up 1 base and J gave up 2 bases, with 8 bases separating them. Germline assignment: CDR1 MNHEY and CDR2 SMNVEV (reference sequence).

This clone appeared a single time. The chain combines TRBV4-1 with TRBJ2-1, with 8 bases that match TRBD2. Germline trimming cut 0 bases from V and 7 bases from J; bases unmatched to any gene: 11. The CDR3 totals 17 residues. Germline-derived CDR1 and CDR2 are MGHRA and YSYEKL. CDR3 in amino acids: CASSQEPAGGLGNEQFF. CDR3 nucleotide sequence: TGCGCCAGCAGCCAAGAGCCGGCGGGGGGACTGGGTAATGAGCAGTTCTTC.

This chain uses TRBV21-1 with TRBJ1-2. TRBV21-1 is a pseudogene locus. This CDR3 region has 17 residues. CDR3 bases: TGTGCCAGCAGCAAAGCGCGAGGGACGCTCCCTTCTTATGGCTACACCTTC. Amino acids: CASSKARGTLPSYGYTF.